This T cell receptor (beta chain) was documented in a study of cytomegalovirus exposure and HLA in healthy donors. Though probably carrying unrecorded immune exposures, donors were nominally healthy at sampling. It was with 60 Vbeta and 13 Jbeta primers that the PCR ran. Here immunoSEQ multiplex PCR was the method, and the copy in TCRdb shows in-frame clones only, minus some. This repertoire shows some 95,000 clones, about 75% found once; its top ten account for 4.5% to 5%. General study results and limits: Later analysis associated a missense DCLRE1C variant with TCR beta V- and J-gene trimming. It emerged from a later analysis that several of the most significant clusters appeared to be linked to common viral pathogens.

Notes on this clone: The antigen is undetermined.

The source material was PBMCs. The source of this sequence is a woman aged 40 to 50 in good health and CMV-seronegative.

The CDR3 coding sequence is TGCGCCAGCAGCTTGGTACCAGGGTCGGACATTCAGTACTTC. Translating gives CASSLVPGSDIQYF. This sequence joins TRBV5-1 and TRBJ2-4, with a possible D match to TRBD1 (5 bases). CDR3 length equals 14 residues. Trimming took 0 bases from V and 8 from J, leaving 12 bases between them. The germline V gene has CDR1 SGHRS and CDR2 YFSETQ.